This record concerns one TCR beta chain sequence. What it recognizes is unknown. The data are from a study of identifying expanded T cells in peripheral blood. The CDR3 runs 16 residues. J gave up 5 bases and V 3 bases, and 11 bases lay outside the gene matches. Germline V gene data show CDR1 as SEHNR and CDR2 as FQNEAQ (reference sequence). No infections or other immune events were documented during collection. Study-wide findings and caveats: Differentially abundant clones: about 1.1 between replicates, 16.4 at approximately 14 days, 19 to 20 at four. Roughly two-week clone count variance significantly increased as total template count grew.

Data came from immunoSEQ multiplex PCR; TCRdb stores just in-frame clones and leaves some out. The sample has roughly 84,000 clones; about 87% are singletons. The source of this sequence is a person aged 18 to 69 in good health. Sequenced: blood. The chain employs TRBV7-9 and TRBJ2-5; 8 bases are a match to TRBD2. The CDR3 nucleotides are TGTGCCAGCAGCTTCGGGACTAGTGGAATTCATGAGACCCAGTACTTC. Translating it yields CASSFGTSGIHETQYF.